Below, 26 T cell receptor beta chains from the same sample are listed, as sequenced in a study of T cell responses to AZD1222 COVID-19 vaccine. Repertoires were generated with immunoSEQ multiplex PCR, while TCRdb's copy carries only in-frame clones and drops some. The sample lists about 73,000 clones; approximately 87% were seen once. The sequenced sample was peripheral blood, obtained 28 days after the second AZD1222 dose. These receptors all stem from an adult who received the AZD1222 COVID-19 vaccine.

This sequence joins TRBV19 and TRBJ2-7; TRBD2 agrees at 9 bases. J was trimmed by 8 bases and V by 3 bases; bases with no gene match: 2. The CDR3 loop spans 12 amino acids. CDR1 is LNHDA, CDR2 SQIVND, per germline (reference sequence). The CDR3 reads CASSISGGKQYF. CDR3 DNA: TGTGCCAGTAGTATTAGCGGGGGAAAGCAGTACTTC.

The chain uses TRBV15 and TRBJ1-5; possible D gene TRBD1, 6 bases. The germline CDR1 and CDR2 sequences are LNHNV and YYDKDF (reference sequence). The germline V and J ends were trimmed by 1 base and 4 bases, with 8 bases remaining between them. The CDR3 extends over 14 amino acids. This CDR3 reads CATSRGQVNQPQHF. CDR3 nucleotide sequence: TGTGCCACCAGCAGAGGACAGGTTAATCAGCCCCAGCATTTT.

The chain couples TRBV19 to TRBJ2-2; D is ambiguous. The CDR3 has 17 amino acids. V was pared by 7 bases and J by 0 bases, with 18 bases between. CDR1 and CDR2 from the germline V gene are LNHDA and SQIVND (reference sequence). The CDR3: CASNGGVGTANTGELFF. The CDR3, as DNA: TGTGCCAGTAATGGTGGGGTGGGTACGGCGAACACCGGGGAGCTGTTTTTT.

The chain recombines TRBV30 with TRBJ2-2; the D gene is possibly TRBD2 (5 bases). CDR3 size: 14 residues. Looked up from germline, CDR1 is GTSNPN and CDR2 is SVGIG (reference sequence). V was cut by 6 bases and J by 4 bases, with 15 bases left in between. CDR3 coding DNA: TGTGCCTGCCCGGGAACCGAGGGCACCGGGGAGCTGTTTTTT. Amino acid sequence: CACPGTEGTGELFF.

The genes are TRBV6-5 and TRBJ1-2, with TRBD1 as a possible D gene (5 bases). V was cut by 6 bases and J by 8 bases, with 19 bases left in between. This CDR3 region has 14 residues. The germline V gene has CDR1 MNHEY and CDR2 SVGAGI. This chain's CDR3 is CASRYPGPKGGYTF. DNA for the CDR3: TGTGCCAGCAGATATCCGGGACCCAAGGGAGGCTACACCTTC.

V and J are TRBV7-9 and TRBJ1-4; a possible D gene is TRBD1 (5 bases). Germline V lookup: CDR1 SEHNR, CDR2 FQNEAQ (reference sequence). V was cut by 0 bases and J by 7 bases, with 15 bases left in between. The CDR3 totals 16 residues. The DNA of the CDR3 is TGTGCCAGCAGCTTAGCGCTCGGGGGGGTTGGTGAAAAACTGTTTTTT. Translation: CASSLALGGVGEKLFF. Full variable domain (outside the CDR3, taken from reference TRBV7-9 and TRBJ1-4): DTGVSQNPRHKITKRGQNVTFRCDPISEHNRLYWYRQTLGQGPEFLTYFQNEAQLEKSRLLSDRFSAERPKGSFSTLEIQRTEQGDSAMYLCASSLALGGVGEKLFFGSGTQLSVL.

This sequence joins TRBV7-9 and TRBJ2-2, with no clear D. The CDR3 has 15 residues. From germline, CDR1 is SEHNR and CDR2 FQNEAQ (reference sequence). V gave up 4 bases and J gave up 6 bases, with 15 bases separating them. Here the CDR3 reads CASSYGHNTAGELFF. For the CDR3, the DNA is TGTGCCAGCAGCTACGGCCATAACACCGCCGGGGAGCTGTTTTTT.

V gene TRBV24-1 combines with J gene TRBJ2-1, with D possibly being TRBD2 (6 bases). V lost 5 bases and J lost 4, with 8 bases in between. CDR3 length: 13 amino acids. Looked up from germline, CDR1 is KGHDR and CDR2 is SFDVKD. In DNA, the CDR3 is TGTGCCACCAGTGCGGGGGTATACAATGAGCAGTTCTTC. Translated, it gives CATSAGVYNEQFF.

The chain couples TRBV28 to TRBJ2-7; the match to TRBD1 covers 11 bases. Germline V gene sequence: CDR1 MDHEN, CDR2 SYDVKM. V trimming: 7 bases; J trimming: 4 bases; junction bases outside the gene matches: 9. The CDR3 totals 15 residues. The CDR3 DNA reads TGTGCCAGCACCACCGGGACAGGGGGAGGATACGAGCAGTACTTC. Its translation: CASTTGTGGGYEQYF.

DNA of the CDR3: TGTGCCAGCGCGTCAGGGCGAAGCTACGAGCAGTACTTC. It yields the protein CASASGRSYEQYF. This chain connects TRBV2 to TRBJ2-7, with D perhaps TRBD1 (5 bases). Trimming left V 8 bases short and J 3 bases short, with 14 bases between. The germline V gene has CDR1 SNHLY and CDR2 FYNNEI. The CDR3 has 13 amino acids.

The chain joins TRBV19 to TRBJ1-5, with D possibly being TRBD1 (6 bases). Germline loops: CDR1 LNHDA, CDR2 SQIVND (reference sequence). This CDR3 contains 15 residues. Between the trimmed V and J ends, which lost 5 bases and 5 bases, there was a span of 16 bases. The CDR3, as DNA: TGTGCCAGTAGTCCCCCCCGGACAGCAGATCAGCCCCAGCATTTT. As protein: CASSPPRTADQPQHF.

This chain joins TRBV6-5 and TRBJ1-4; D is unresolved. The CDR3 extends over 14 amino acids. V shed 6 bases and J shed 1 base, with 9 bases lying between them. The germline CDR1 and CDR2 sequences are MNHEY and SVGAGI. CDR3 sequence reads: CASSVTLTNEKLFF. CDR3 nucleotides: TGTGCCAGCAGCGTGACACTAACTAATGAAAAACTGTTTTTT.

This chain connects TRBV28 to TRBJ1-5; TRBD1 aligns across 10 bases. With 6 bases clipped from V and 4 bases from J, the junction kept 3 bases outside the gene matches. Germline CDR1 is MDHEN and CDR2 is SYDVKM. The CDR3 spans 14 residues. Here the CDR3 DNA reads TGTGCCAGCAGGCCGGGACAGGGGAATCAGCCCCAGCATTTT. It yields the protein CASRPGQGNQPQHF.

The chain employs TRBV3-1 (or the pseudogene TRBV3-2) and TRBJ2-7; D uncertain. The CDR3 is 12 amino acids. Germline V gives CDR1 LGHDT, CDR2 YNNKEL (reference sequence). Between the trimmed V and J ends, which lost 6 bases and 3 bases, there was a span of 9 bases. The CDR3 reads CASSSGYYEQYF. CDR3 sequence (DNA): TGTGCCAGCAGTTCCGGCTACTACGAGCAGTACTTC.

The J gene is TRBJ1-1, the V gene TRBV4-2; 8 bases agree with TRBD1. Per the germline V gene, CDR1 is LGHNA and CDR2 is YNFKEQ. The length of the CDR3 is 17 residues. V was clipped by 4 bases and J by 1 base; unmatched bases: 11. The CDR3 sequence is CASSPAIGTGENTEAFF. The CDR3 bases are TGTGCCAGCAGCCCAGCCATTGGGACAGGCGAGAACACTGAAGCTTTCTTT.

This clone was seen a single time. The chain combines TRBV24-1 with TRBJ1-3; maybe TRBD1 (5 bases). Trimming took off 10 bases at V and 4 bases at J, with 10 bases between the two ends. The germline V gene has CDR1 KGHDR and CDR2 SFDVKD. The CDR3 contains 12 residues. CDR3 in amino acids: CATQDIGNTIYF. The CDR3 bases are TGTGCCACTCAGGACATCGGAAACACCATATATTTT.

V gene TRBV5-6 combines with J gene TRBJ1-6; D uncertain. Trimming took off 2 bases at V and 10 bases at J, with 13 bases between the two ends. Germline V gene lookup returns CDR1 SGHDT and CDR2 YYEEEE. The CDR3 totals 14 residues. The CDR3 DNA reads as TGTGCCAGCAGCTTTGGCAGACTTGGGTCACCCCTCCACTTT. This codes for CASSFGRLGSPLHF. Based on the CDR3 plus reference TRBV5-6 and TRBJ1-6, the full variable domain is DAGVTQSPTHLIKTRGQQVTLRCSPKSGHDTVSWYQQALGQGPQFIFQYYEEEERQRGNFPDRFSGHQFPNYSSELNVNALLLGDSALYLCASSFGRLGSPLHFGNGTRLTVT.

The chain has TRBV5-1 and TRBJ1-1; D gene uncertain. Germline V gene data show CDR1 as SGHRS and CDR2 as YFSETQ. The CDR3 covers 14 residues. V was shortened by 0 bases and J by 0 bases, with 6 bases between the two germline ends. The CDR3 reads CASSLDSLNTEAFF. The CDR3 bases are TGCGCCAGCAGCTTGGACAGCCTGAACACTGAAGCTTTCTTT. The complete variable domain, with remaining parts taken from reference TRBV5-1 and TRBJ1-1, reads KAGVTQTPRYLIKTRGQQVTLSCSPISGHRSVSWYQQTPGQGLQFLFEYFSETQRNKGNFPGRFSGRQFSNSRSEMNVSTLELGDSALYLCASSLDSLNTEAFFGQGTRLTVV.

The genes are TRBV5-4 and TRBJ2-2, with D perhaps TRBD2 (7 bases). The V gene lost 5 bases and the J gene lost 5 bases, with 16 bases spanning the gap. Per germline, CDR1 SGHNT and CDR2 YYREEE (reference sequence). The CDR3 loop spans 15 amino acids. CDR3 nucleotide sequence: TGTGCCAGCAGACTGGGGGGGGCCGGGACCGGGGAGCTGTTTTTT. Translation: CASRLGGAGTGELFF.

The chain uses TRBV10-3 and TRBJ1-4; D is unresolved. The CDR3 is 13 residues long. V lost 11 bases and J lost 4, with 14 bases in between. Germline V gives CDR1 ENHRY, CDR2 SYGVKD. Here the CDR3 reads CASRGVINEKLFF. CDR3 nucleotides: TGTGCCTCCCGTGGGGTCATTAATGAAAAACTGTTTTTT.

The CDR3 sequence: CASRSSGGNEQFF. For the CDR3, the DNA is TGTGCCAGCAGAAGTAGCGGGGGCAATGAGCAGTTCTTC. The rearrangement links TRBV12-3 or TRBV12-4 to TRBJ2-1; 9 bases align to TRBD2. The CDR3 sequence is 13 residues long. V lost 6 bases, J lost 6 bases, and 3 bases stayed unmatched.

This chain links TRBV7-2 with TRBJ1-2, with TRBD1 matching 8 bases. The V segment lost 6 bases and the J segment 8 bases; nucleotides outside the gene matches: 8. The germline CDR1 and CDR2 sequences are SGHTA and FQGNSA. CDR3 size: 13 residues. CDR3 DNA sequence: TGTGCCAGCAGTTCTCAGGGGGCGCGCGGCTACACCTTC. Its translation is CASSSQGARGYTF.

The chain joins TRBV12-3 or TRBV12-4 to TRBJ1-5; D not resolved. This CDR3 is built from 12 residues. V lost 6 bases to trimming and J lost 2 bases, with 5 bases between them. The CDR3 region is CASSRGNQPQHF. DNA for the CDR3: TGTGCCAGCAGCAGAGGCAATCAGCCCCAGCATTTT.

This chain joins TRBV28 and TRBJ1-2; 10 nucleotides align to TRBD1. In germline, CDR1 is MDHEN, CDR2 SYDVKM. Trimming removed 4 bases from V and 4 bases from J; junction bases left unmatched: 9. This CDR3 contains 16 residues. The CDR3 spells CASSSQTGQGVYGYTF. CDR3 DNA: TGTGCCAGCAGTTCTCAAACCGGACAGGGGGTCTATGGCTACACCTTC.

This chain joins TRBV7-9 and TRBJ1-2; the match to TRBD1 covers 9 bases. The V segment lost 5 bases and the J segment 7 bases; nucleotides outside the gene matches: 14. Germline V gene lookup returns CDR1 SEHNR and CDR2 FQNEAQ (reference sequence). This CDR3 is built from 16 residues. In DNA, the CDR3 is TGTGCCAGCAGCCCTTTCTTGGGACAGGGTGCAGCTGGCTACACCTTC. Translation: CASSPFLGQGAAGYTF. Drawing the rest from reference TRBV7-9 and TRBJ1-2, the complete variable domain is DTGVSQNPRHKITKRGQNVTFRCDPISEHNRLYWYRQTLGQGPEFLTYFQNEAQLEKSRLLSDRFSAERPKGSFSTLEIQRTEQGDSAMYLCASSPFLGQGAAGYTFGSGTRLTVV.

The chain uses TRBV11-1 and TRBJ1-1; D is perhaps TRBD1 (5 bases). The germline gives CDR1 SGHAT, CDR2 FQDESV (reference sequence). V lost 3 bases to trimming and J lost 5 bases, with 16 bases between them. CDR3 length: 15 amino acids. CDR3 loop: CASSFRGTQNTEAFF. In nucleotides, the CDR3 is TGTGCCAGCAGCTTTCGCGGGACTCAAAATACTGAAGCTTTCTTT.